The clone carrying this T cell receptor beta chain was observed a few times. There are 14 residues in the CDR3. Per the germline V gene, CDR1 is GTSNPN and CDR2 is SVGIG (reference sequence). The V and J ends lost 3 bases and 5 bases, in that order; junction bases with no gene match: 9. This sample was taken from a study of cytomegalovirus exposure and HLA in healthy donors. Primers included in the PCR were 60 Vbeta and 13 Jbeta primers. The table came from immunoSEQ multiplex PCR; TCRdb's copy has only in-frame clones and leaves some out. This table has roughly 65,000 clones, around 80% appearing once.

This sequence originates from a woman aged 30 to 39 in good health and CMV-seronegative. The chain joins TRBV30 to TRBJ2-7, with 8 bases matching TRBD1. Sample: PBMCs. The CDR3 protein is CAWSEQGDVDEQYF. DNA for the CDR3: TGTGCCTGGAGCGAACAGGGGGATGTGGACGAGCAGTACTTC.